Many counts were recorded for the clone carrying this T cell receptor beta chain. Amplified regions were TCR beta CDR3 sequences from RNA transcripts. RT-PCR in the first round (using the HTBI primer set) targeted the TCR CDR3. TCRdb independently ran MiXCR on the multiplex PCR reads; one entry per CDR3 protein. This sample yields around 450,000 distinct CDR3 sequences, of which 12% to 15% are seen a single time; roughly 4.8% belongs to the top ten. This record comes from a study of T cells in Graves' hyperthyroidism and ophthalmopathy. Each patient was aged 18 to 65 and had newly diagnosed hyperthyroidism of under 2 months' duration. Trimming stripped 4 bases from V and 5 bases from J, with 11 bases between. Germline V gene lookup returns CDR1 LNHDA and CDR2 SQIVND (reference sequence). The CDR3 runs 13 residues.

This receptor was obtained from a woman aged 18-29 years with Graves' hyperthyroidism. Sequencing used blood. The chain recombines TRBV19 with TRBJ2-5, with D possibly TRBD1 on 5 matching bases. Written as DNA, the CDR3 is TGTGCCAGTAGTACAAGACAGAGGGAGACCCAGTACTTC. This codes for CASSTRQRETQYF. The full variable domain, its missing parts supplied by reference TRBV19 and TRBJ2-5, is DGGITQSPKYLFRKEGQNVTLSCEQNLNHDAMYWYRQDPGQGLRLIYYSQIVNDFQKGDIAEGYSVSREKKESFPLTVTSAQKNPTAFYLCASSTRQRETQYFGPGTRLLVL.